Reported below is one TCR beta chain. Its matching antigen is unknown. The germline V and J ends were trimmed by 6 bases and 5 bases, with 16 bases remaining between them. The germline V gene encodes CDR1 SGDLS and CDR2 YYNGEE. This CDR3 is built from 14 residues. The entry originates in a study of regulatory T cells in long-lasting Graves disease. The study, taken as a whole, reports: Compared with new cases, persistent Graves' patients showed reduced TCR diversity. TRBV28, TRBJ1-2 and TRBJ2-5 emerged as the favored segments in persistent disease. Small numbers of samples may have cut accuracy.

The sample's time point: newly diagnosed GD, antithyroid drugs for less than 3 months. Scientists built the TCR library using RNA that was extracted from PBMCs. Library construction for TCR beta used iRepertoire HTBI primers and Arm-PCR of CDR3 regions. TCRdb re-derived calls from the multiplex PCR reads in MiXCR, one entry per CDR3 protein. The data show approximately 480,000 distinct CDR3 sequences, 15% to 20% seen once. These data are also associated with another study on T cells in Graves' hyperthyroidism and ophthalmopathy. This second report adds: Any patient presenting with uncontrolled infection, other autoimmune disease, pregnancy or lactation was left out.

This TCR was sampled from a man between 40 and 49 years old with Graves disease. The V and J genes are TRBV9 and TRBJ2-3, with a weak D call TRBD1 (6 bases). Source: peripheral blood mononuclear cells (PBMCs), taken at new diagnosis, from a patient treated with antithyroid drugs. The CDR3 nucleotides read TGTGCCAGCACCGGAACAGGGTTGGAAGATACGCAGTATTTT. Amino acids: CASTGTGLEDTQYF.